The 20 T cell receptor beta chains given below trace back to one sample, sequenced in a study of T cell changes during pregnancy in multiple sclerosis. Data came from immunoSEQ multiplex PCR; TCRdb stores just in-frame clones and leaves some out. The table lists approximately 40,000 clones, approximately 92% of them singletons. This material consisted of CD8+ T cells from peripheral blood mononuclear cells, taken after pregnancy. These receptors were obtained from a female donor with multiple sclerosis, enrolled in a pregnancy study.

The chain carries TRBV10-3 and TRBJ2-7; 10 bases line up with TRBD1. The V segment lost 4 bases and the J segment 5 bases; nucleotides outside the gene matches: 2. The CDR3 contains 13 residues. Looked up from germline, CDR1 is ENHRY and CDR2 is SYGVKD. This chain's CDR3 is CAISGGQGHEQYF. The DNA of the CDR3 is TGTGCCATCAGTGGGGGACAGGGGCACGAGCAGTACTTC.

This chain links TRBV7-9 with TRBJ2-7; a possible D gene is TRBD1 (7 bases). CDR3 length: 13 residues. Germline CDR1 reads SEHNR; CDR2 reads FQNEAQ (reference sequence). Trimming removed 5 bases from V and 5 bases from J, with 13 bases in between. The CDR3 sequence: CASSPEGANEQYF. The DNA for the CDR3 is TGTGCCAGCAGCCCGGAGGGGGCCAACGAGCAGTACTTC. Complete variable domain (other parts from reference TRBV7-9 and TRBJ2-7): DTGVSQNPRHKITKRGQNVTFRCDPISEHNRLYWYRQTLGQGPEFLTYFQNEAQLEKSRLLSDRFSAERPKGSFSTLEIQRTEQGDSAMYLCASSPEGANEQYFGPGTRLTVT.

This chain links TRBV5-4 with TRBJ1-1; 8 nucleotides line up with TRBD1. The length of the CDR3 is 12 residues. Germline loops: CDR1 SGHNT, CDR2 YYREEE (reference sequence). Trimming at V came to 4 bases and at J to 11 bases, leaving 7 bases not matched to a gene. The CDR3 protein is CASSPQGDKAFF. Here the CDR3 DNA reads TGTGCCAGCAGCCCACAGGGGGATAAGGCTTTCTTT.

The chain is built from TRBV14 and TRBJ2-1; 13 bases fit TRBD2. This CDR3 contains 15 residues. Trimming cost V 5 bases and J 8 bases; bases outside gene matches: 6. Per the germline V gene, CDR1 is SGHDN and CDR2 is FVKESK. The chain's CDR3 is CASSGTSGGADEQFF. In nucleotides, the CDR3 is TGTGCCAGCAGCGGAACTAGCGGGGGGGCTGATGAGCAGTTCTTC. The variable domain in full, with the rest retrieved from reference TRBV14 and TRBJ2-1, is EAGVTQFPSHSVIEKGQTVTLRCDPISGHDNLYWYRRVMGKEIKFLLHFVKESKQDESGMPNNRFLAERTGGTYSTLKVQPAELEDSGVYFCASSGTSGGADEQFFGPGTRLTVL.

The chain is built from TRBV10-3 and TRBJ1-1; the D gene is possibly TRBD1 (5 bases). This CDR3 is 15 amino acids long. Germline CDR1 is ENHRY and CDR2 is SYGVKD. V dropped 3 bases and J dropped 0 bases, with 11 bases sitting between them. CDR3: CAISEGQGMNTEAFF. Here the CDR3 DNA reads TGTGCCATCAGTGAAGGCCAGGGAATGAACACTGAAGCTTTCTTT.

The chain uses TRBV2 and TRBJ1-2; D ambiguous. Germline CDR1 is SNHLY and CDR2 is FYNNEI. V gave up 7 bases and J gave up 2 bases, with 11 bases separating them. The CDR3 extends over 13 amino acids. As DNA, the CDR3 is TGTGCCAGCAAAGAGGGTTCAAACTATGGCTACACCTTC. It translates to CASKEGSNYGYTF.

CDR3 nucleotide sequence: TGTGCCAGCAGCAAAGATCCCTTTGATAGGGGTTACGAGCAGTACTTC. This encodes CASSKDPFDRGYEQYF. The genes are TRBV7-2 and TRBJ2-7; TRBD1 might be the D (5 bases). Germline V gives CDR1 SGHTA, CDR2 FQGNSA. The CDR3 contains 16 residues. Trimming took off 5 bases at V and 4 bases at J, with 21 bases between the two ends.

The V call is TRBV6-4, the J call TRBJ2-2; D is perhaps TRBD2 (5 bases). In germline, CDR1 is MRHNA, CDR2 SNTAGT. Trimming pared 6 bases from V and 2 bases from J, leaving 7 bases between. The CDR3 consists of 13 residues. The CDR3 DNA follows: TGTGCCAGCAGCTCGGGAAACACCGGGGAGCTGTTTTTT. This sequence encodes CASSSGNTGELFF.

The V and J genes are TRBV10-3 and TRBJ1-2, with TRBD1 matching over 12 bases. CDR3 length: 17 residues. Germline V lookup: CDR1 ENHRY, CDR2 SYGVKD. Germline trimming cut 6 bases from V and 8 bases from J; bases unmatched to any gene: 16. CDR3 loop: CAISSGQGAKWYQGYTF. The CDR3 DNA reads TGTGCCATCAGCTCGGGACAGGGGGCGAAATGGTATCAGGGCTACACCTTC.

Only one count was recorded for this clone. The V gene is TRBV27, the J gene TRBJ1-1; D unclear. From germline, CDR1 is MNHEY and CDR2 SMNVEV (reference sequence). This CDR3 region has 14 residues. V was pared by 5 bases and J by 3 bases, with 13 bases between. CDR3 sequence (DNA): TGTGCCAGCAGTCGCCCGGGGTGGGACACTGAAGCTTTCTTT. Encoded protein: CASSRPGWDTEAFF.

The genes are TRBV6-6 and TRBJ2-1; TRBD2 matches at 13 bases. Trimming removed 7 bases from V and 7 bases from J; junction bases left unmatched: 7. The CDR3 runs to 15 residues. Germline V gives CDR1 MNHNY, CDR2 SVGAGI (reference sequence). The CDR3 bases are TGTGCCAGCACCAGACTAGCGGGAGGTCAGAATGAGCAGTTCTTC. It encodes CASTRLAGGQNEQFF.

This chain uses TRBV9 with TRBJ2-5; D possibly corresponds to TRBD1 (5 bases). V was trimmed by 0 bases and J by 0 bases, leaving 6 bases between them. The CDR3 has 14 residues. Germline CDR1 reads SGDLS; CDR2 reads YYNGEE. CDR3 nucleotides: TGTGCCAGCAGCGTAGGACAGTACCAAGAGACCCAGTACTTC. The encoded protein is CASSVGQYQETQYF.

The CDR3 sequence is CASSLGAGINYGYTF. In DNA, the CDR3 is TGTGCCAGCAGCTTGGGGGCCGGGATTAACTATGGCTACACCTTC. The chain has TRBV5-6 and TRBJ1-2; no definite D call. Per germline, CDR1 SGHDT and CDR2 YYEEEE. V dropped 0 bases and J dropped 1 base, with 10 bases sitting between them. This CDR3 is built from 15 residues. Based on the CDR3 plus reference TRBV5-6 and TRBJ1-2, the full variable domain is DAGVTQSPTHLIKTRGQQVTLRCSPKSGHDTVSWYQQALGQGPQFIFQYYEEEERQRGNFPDRFSGHQFPNYSSELNVNALLLGDSALYLCASSLGAGINYGYTFGSGTRLTVV.

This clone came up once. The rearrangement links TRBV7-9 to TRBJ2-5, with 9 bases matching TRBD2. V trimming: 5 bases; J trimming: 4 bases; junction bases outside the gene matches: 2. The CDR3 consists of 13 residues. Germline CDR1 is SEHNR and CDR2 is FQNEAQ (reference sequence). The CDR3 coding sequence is TGTGCCAGCAGCCCGACTAGCGGAGAGACCCAGTACTTC. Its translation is CASSPTSGETQYF.

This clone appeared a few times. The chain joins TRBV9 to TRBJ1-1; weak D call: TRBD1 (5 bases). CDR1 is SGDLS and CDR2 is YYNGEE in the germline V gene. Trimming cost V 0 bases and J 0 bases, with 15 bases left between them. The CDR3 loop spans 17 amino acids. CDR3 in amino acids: CASSVDGGAGMNTEAFF. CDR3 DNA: TGTGCCAGCAGCGTAGATGGAGGGGCGGGGATGAACACTGAAGCTTTCTTT.

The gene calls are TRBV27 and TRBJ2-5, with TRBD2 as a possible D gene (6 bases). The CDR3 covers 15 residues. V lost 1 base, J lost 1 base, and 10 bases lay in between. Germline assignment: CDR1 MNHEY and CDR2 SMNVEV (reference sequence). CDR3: CASSLFGGTQETQYF. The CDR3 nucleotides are TGTGCCAGCAGTTTATTTGGCGGGACCCAAGAGACCCAGTACTTC.

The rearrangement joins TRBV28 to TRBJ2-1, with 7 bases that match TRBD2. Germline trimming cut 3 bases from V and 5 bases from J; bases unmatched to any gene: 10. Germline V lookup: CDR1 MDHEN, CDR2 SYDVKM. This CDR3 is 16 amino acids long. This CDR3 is CASSFGQRDPDNEQFF. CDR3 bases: TGTGCCAGCAGTTTCGGCCAGCGGGATCCGGACAATGAGCAGTTCTTC.

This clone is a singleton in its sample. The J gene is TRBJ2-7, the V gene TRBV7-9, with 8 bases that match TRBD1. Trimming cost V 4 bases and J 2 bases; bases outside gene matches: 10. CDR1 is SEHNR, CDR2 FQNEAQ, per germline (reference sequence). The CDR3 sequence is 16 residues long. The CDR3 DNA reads TGTGCCAGCAGCTCCGCAGGGGGCGCATCCCCCTACGAGCAGTACTTC. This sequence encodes CASSSAGGASPYEQYF.

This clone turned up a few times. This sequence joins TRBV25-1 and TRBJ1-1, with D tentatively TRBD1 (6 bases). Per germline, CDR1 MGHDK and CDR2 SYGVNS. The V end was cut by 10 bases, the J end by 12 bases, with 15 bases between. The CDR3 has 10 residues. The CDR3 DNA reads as TGTGCCACACAACAGGGTTGGACTTTCTTT. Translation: CATQQGWTFF.

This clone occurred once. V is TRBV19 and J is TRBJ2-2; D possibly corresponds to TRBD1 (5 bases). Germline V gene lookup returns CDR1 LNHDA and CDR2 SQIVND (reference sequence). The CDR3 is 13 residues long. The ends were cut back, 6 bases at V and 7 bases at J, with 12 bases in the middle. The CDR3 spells CASSPGTGGELFF. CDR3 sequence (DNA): TGTGCCAGTAGCCCAGGAACAGGCGGGGAGCTGTTTTTT.